Below, 32 T cell receptor beta chains from the same sample are listed, as sequenced in a study of blood T cells in healthy people across ages. Using a J-beta primer mix together with a sample-barcoded 5' primer, a second PCR was run for about 6 to 11 cycles. TCRdb reprocessed the 5' RACE reads with MiXCR, giving one entry per CDR3 protein. The sample contains 650,000 or so distinct CDR3 sequences, 40% to 65% of which appear only once. The sample consisted of blood. The receptors were gathered from a woman older than 75 in good health.

This clonotype occurred many times. The V and J genes are TRBV28 and TRBJ2-5; D is perhaps TRBD2 (6 bases). The CDR3 consists of 13 residues. Germline V lookup: CDR1 MDHEN, CDR2 SYDVKM. Trimming stripped 3 bases from V and 7 bases from J, with 12 bases between. CDR3 protein: CASSFLEGWTQYF. CDR3 nucleotide sequence: TGTGCCAGCAGTTTTTTGGAGGGTTGGACCCAGTACTTC.

This clonotype was found a few times. The rearrangement links TRBV28 to TRBJ1-5, with D tentatively TRBD1 (6 bases). This CDR3 is 16 amino acids long. Looked up from germline, CDR1 is MDHEN and CDR2 is SYDVKM. V lost 4 bases and J lost 1, with 14 bases in between. The CDR3 DNA follows: TGTGCCAGCAGTTCCCCACAGGGAGGGAGCAATCAGCCCCAGCATTTT. This sequence encodes CASSSPQGGSNQPQHF.

This clonotype was detected many times. The V and J genes are TRBV5-1 and TRBJ2-7; D perhaps matches TRBD2 (5 bases). This CDR3 is 14 amino acids long. Germline V gene sequence: CDR1 SGHRS, CDR2 YFSETQ. V was clipped by 4 bases and J by 3 bases, with 14 bases between them. The CDR3 here is CASSPLTGIYEQYF. The CDR3 nucleotides are TGCGCCAGCAGCCCATTGACGGGAATCTACGAGCAGTACTTC. The complete variable domain, with remaining parts taken from reference TRBV5-1 and TRBJ2-7, reads KAGVTQTPRYLIKTRGQQVTLSCSPISGHRSVSWYQQTPGQGLQFLFEYFSETQRNKGNFPGRFSGRQFSNSRSEMNVSTLELGDSALYLCASSPLTGIYEQYFGPGTRLTVT.

Notes on this clonotype: This may arise from a read error, as a much more abundant clone is one base away. The gene calls are TRBV12-3 or TRBV12-4 and TRBJ2-3; D call uncertain. CDR3 length equals 12 residues. Trimming stripped 5 bases from V and 6 bases from J, with 9 bases between. CDR3 bases: TGTGCCAGCAGTGGAAGTGCGGATACGCAGTATTTT. The encoded protein is CASSGSADTQYF.

The chain couples TRBV10-3 to TRBJ2-3; D may be TRBD2 (5 bases). V was clipped by 2 bases and J by 6 bases, with 9 bases between them. The CDR3 has 13 residues. CDR1 ENHRY and CDR2 SYGVKD come from the germline V gene. CDR3 protein: CAISEAAGDTQYF. The CDR3 coding sequence is TGTGCCATCAGTGAGGCTGCGGGCGATACGCAGTATTTT.

This clonotype appeared many times. This chain connects TRBV7-9 to TRBJ2-3; D is possibly TRBD1 (6 bases). Per germline, CDR1 SEHNR and CDR2 FQNEAQ (reference sequence). The V gene lost 4 bases and the J gene lost 4 bases, with 15 bases spanning the gap. CDR3 length: 15 amino acids. DNA for the CDR3: TGTGCCAGCAGCTCTTGGACAGCCAGTTCAGATACGCAGTATTTT. It specifies CASSSWTASSDTQYF.

The table lists this clonotype with a few counts. This chain joins TRBV3-1 and TRBJ1-5; D is undetermined. V was shortened by 2 bases and J by 7 bases, with 9 bases between the two germline ends. CDR3 length equals 13 residues. Germline V gene data show CDR1 as LGHDT and CDR2 as YNNKEL (reference sequence). CDR3 protein: CASSQSGQQPQHF. CDR3 nucleotide sequence: TGTGCCAGCAGCCAATCGGGTCAGCAGCCCCAGCATTTT.

This clonotype was detected once. The chain carries TRBV29-1 and TRBJ1-1; D is possibly TRBD1 (6 bases). CDR1 and CDR2 from the germline V gene are SQVTM and ANQGSEA. CDR3 length: 12 amino acids. Trimming pared 7 bases from V and 3 bases from J, leaving 12 bases between. The CDR3: CSDGGGDTEAFF. CDR3 coding DNA: TGCAGCGATGGGGGCGGGGACACTGAAGCTTTCTTT.

The chain is built from TRBV20-1 and TRBJ2-5; the D gene is possibly TRBD1 (5 bases). The CDR3 runs 11 residues. The V gene lost 1 base and the J gene lost 11 bases, with 11 bases spanning the gap. The germline CDR1 and CDR2 sequences are DFQATT and SNEGSKA (reference sequence). The CDR3 DNA reads TGCAGTGCTAGAGTCCAGGGTGAGCAGTACTTC. Translated, it gives CSARVQGEQYF.

This clonotype was seen many times. The chain combines TRBV9 with TRBJ1-1, with 7 nucleotides matching TRBD1. The CDR3 is made up of 13 amino acids. Per the germline V gene, CDR1 is SGDLS and CDR2 is YYNGEE. V shed 3 bases, J shed 11 bases, and the junction held 10 bases outside the gene matches. CDR3 DNA: TGTGCCAGCAGCGAGGGGGGACAGAGGGGCGCTTTCTTT. This translates into CASSEGGQRGAFF.

In its sample, this clonotype was seen a few times. The chain carries TRBV20-1 and TRBJ1-5; no clear D gene. Germline lookup yields CDR1 DFQATT and CDR2 SNEGSKA (reference sequence). Trimming removed 4 bases from V and 3 bases from J, with 10 bases in between. The CDR3 has 13 amino acids. Here the CDR3 reads CSANEQPNQPQHF. The CDR3 nucleotides are TGCAGTGCTAATGAACAGCCCAATCAGCCCCAGCATTTT.

The V gene is TRBV25-1, the J gene TRBJ2-1, with TRBD1 matching 8 bases. CDR1 and CDR2 from the germline V gene are MGHDK and SYGVNS. There are 16 residues in the CDR3. With 2 bases clipped from V and 0 bases from J, the junction kept 3 bases outside the gene matches. CDR3 DNA sequence: TGTGCCAGCAGTGAAGACAGGGGTCACTCCTACAATGAGCAGTTCTTC. It codes for CASSEDRGHSYNEQFF. Filled out from reference TRBV25-1 and TRBJ2-1, the complete variable domain reads EADIYQTPRYLVIGTGKKITLECSQTMGHDKMYWYQQDPGMELHLIHYSYGVNSTEKGDLSSESTVSRIRTEHFPLTLESARPSHTSQYLCASSEDRGHSYNEQFFGPGTRLTVL.

The V call is TRBV7-2, the J call TRBJ2-3, with a possible D match to TRBD1 (5 bases). Germline CDR1 and CDR2: SGHTA and FQGNSA. V lost 1 base, J lost 1 base, and 6 bases lay in between. The CDR3 is 14 amino acids. CDR3 sequence (DNA): TGTGCCAGCAGCTTAGAGGGGCGCACAGATACGCAGTATTTT. Translated, it gives CASSLEGRTDTQYF.

The sample holds a few counts of this clonotype. The chain links TRBV5-1 to TRBJ2-1, with D perhaps TRBD2 (6 bases). The CDR3 is 12 residues long. Germline CDR1 and CDR2: SGHRS and YFSETQ. CDR3 loop: CAERLGVHEQFF. The CDR3 DNA follows: TGCGCGGAAAGACTAGGCGTCCATGAGCAGTTCTTC.

In its sample, this clonotype was seen once. A read error may be the cause here, since a much bigger clone is one base away. This rearrangement joins TRBV4-1 to TRBJ2-1, with D perhaps TRBD2 (6 bases). The CDR3 extends over 15 amino acids. From germline, CDR1 is MGHRA and CDR2 YSYEKL. Trimming took off 0 bases at V and 10 bases at J, with 16 bases between the two ends. CDR3 sequence (DNA): TGCGCCAGCAGCCAAGACTCCGCGGGGACCTACGAGCAGTTCTTC. Its translation: CASSQDSAGTYEQFF.

Concerning this clonotype: Mismatch with germline at one junction end may stem from a read error. The CDR3 DNA follows: TGCAGTGCTAAAGATCCGGGACTAGCGGGAGCCATGTGGGAGACCCAGAACTTC. Translation gives CSAKDPGLAGAMWETQNF. The V and J genes are TRBV20-1 and TRBJ2-5; TRBD2 matches at 14 bases. The CDR3 has 18 amino acids. Germline V CDR1 and CDR2: DFQATT, SNEGSKA (reference sequence).

The chain recombines TRBV7-6 with TRBJ1-5, with TRBD1 as a possible D gene (5 bases). CDR3 length equals 15 residues. The germline V and J ends were trimmed by 5 bases and 4 bases, with 15 bases remaining between them. Germline V gene data show CDR1 as SGHVS and CDR2 as FNYEAQ. The CDR3 is CASSPDQGDNQPQHF. In nucleotides, the CDR3 is TGTGCCAGCAGCCCCGACCAAGGGGATAATCAGCCCCAGCATTTT.

This clonotype has at least ten counts. In DNA, the CDR3 is TGTGCCAGCAGCAAAACCTACGAGCAGTACTTC. This translates into CASSKTYEQYF. The chain links TRBV21-1 to TRBJ2-7. TRBV21-1 is reported as a pseudogene. CDR3 length: 11 amino acids.

This clonotype occurred once. The V gene is TRBV4-2, the J gene TRBJ2-3; D ambiguous. The V gene lost 5 bases and the J gene lost 5 bases, with 23 bases spanning the gap. The CDR3 is made up of 17 amino acids. CDR1 LGHNA and CDR2 YNFKEQ come from the germline V gene. The CDR3: CASSKISGSIRLDTQYF. CDR3 bases: TGTGCCAGCAGCAAGATCAGTGGGTCAATCAGGTTAGATACGCAGTATTTT.

This chain connects TRBV12-3 or TRBV12-4 to TRBJ1-4, with a weak D call TRBD1 (5 bases). This CDR3 is built from 15 residues. Trimming pared 8 bases from V and 0 bases from J, leaving 13 bases between. The CDR3 DNA sequence: TGTGCCAGCTCTGCACAGGCCTCAACTAATGAAAAACTGTTTTTT. Translating it yields CASSAQASTNEKLFF.

The sample holds one count of this clonotype. The chain joins TRBV28 to TRBJ2-4, with TRBD1 as a possible D gene (5 bases). Gene TRBJ2-7 matches the end of the DNA better, so the J call may be wrong. CDR3 size: 14 residues. Germline CDR1 and CDR2: MDHEN and SYDVKM. The CDR3 DNA sequence: TGTGCCAGCAGTTTGCCGCAGGGCTTTTACGAGCAGTACTTC. Its protein is CASSLPQGFYEQYF.

This chain links TRBV7-2 with TRBJ2-5, with D uncertain. TRBJ2-7 matches the DNA end more closely, so the J call is doubtful. Germline values: CDR1 SGHTA, CDR2 FQGNSA. CDR3 length equals 14 residues. Here the CDR3 reads CASSLGWQVYEQYF. In DNA, the CDR3 is TGTGCCAGCAGCCTAGGATGGCAGGTGTACGAGCAGTACTTC.

This clonotype was recorded many times. The chain combines TRBV3-1 with TRBJ1-2; 7 bases are a match to TRBD1. The length of the CDR3 is 12 residues. Losses at the gene ends were 5 bases for V and 6 bases for J; bases not matched to a gene: 3. Germline V CDR1 and CDR2: LGHDT, YNNKEL (reference sequence). CDR3 region: CASSKDRNGYTF. Here the CDR3 DNA reads TGTGCCAGCAGCAAGGACAGGAATGGCTACACCTTC.

Written as DNA, the CDR3 is TGTGCCAGCAGCGTGACTAGCGGAAAGGGCGAGCAGTACTTC. Its translation: CASSVTSGKGEQYF. The chain employs TRBV9 and TRBJ2-5, with 9 bases fitting TRBD2. The DNA end favors TRBJ2-7, so the J call may be wrong. This CDR3 spans 14 amino acids. Germline V lookup: CDR1 SGDLS, CDR2 YYNGEE.

This sequence joins TRBV29-1 and TRBJ2-2, with D maybe TRBD1 (6 bases). Looked up from germline, CDR1 is SQVTM and CDR2 is ANQGSEA. The length of the CDR3 is 13 residues. The germline V and J ends were trimmed by 7 bases and 3 bases, with 12 bases remaining between them. The CDR3 DNA is TGCAGCGCTTCACAGGGATACACCGGGGAGCTGTTTTTT. Protein: CSASQGYTGELFF.

Concerning this clonotype: The junction departs from germline at one end; a sequencing error may be responsible. The genes are TRBV20-1 and TRBJ1-2; D is unresolved. The CDR3 extends over 10 amino acids. Germline V lookup: CDR1 DFQATT, CDR2 SNEGSKA (reference sequence). The CDR3 DNA is TGCAGTGCCGTGTTGAGTGGCTGCACCTTC. This codes for CSAVLSGCTF.

The chain couples TRBV5-1 to TRBJ2-1; a possible D gene is TRBD1 (5 bases). This CDR3 comprises 17 residues. Germline-derived CDR1 and CDR2 are SGHRS and YFSETQ. The V gene lost 0 bases and the J gene lost 7 bases, with 20 bases spanning the gap. CDR3 amino acids: CASSLGVRVMSLNEQFF. CDR3 bases: TGCGCCAGCAGCTTGGGAGTCAGGGTAATGTCGTTGAATGAGCAGTTCTTC.

The chain combines TRBV11-2 with TRBJ2-3; 9 bases agree with TRBD1. The length of the CDR3 is 16 residues. CDR1 is SGHAT and CDR2 is FQNNGV in the germline V gene. The junction had 13 bases not matched to a gene; V was cut back by 5 bases and J by 7 bases. The DNA of the CDR3 is TGTGCCAGCAGCGCCGCACCGGGACAGGGACTGAATACGCAGTATTTT. Amino acid sequence: CASSAAPGQGLNTQYF.

The CDR3 DNA is TGTGCCAGCAGCTTCCCTGGAGCCTACGAGCAGTACTTC. Encoded protein: CASSFPGAYEQYF. This chain joins TRBV13 and TRBJ2-7; D is undetermined. Trimming cost V 3 bases and J 2 bases, with 8 bases left between them. The CDR3 has 13 residues. Germline V CDR1 and CDR2: PRHDT, FYEKMQ (reference sequence).

In its sample, this clonotype was seen many times. V usage is TRBV28 and J usage is TRBJ2-3, with TRBD2 as a possible D gene (5 bases). Trimming cost V 4 bases and J 2 bases, with 10 bases left between them. Per germline, CDR1 MDHEN and CDR2 SYDVKM. CDR3 length: 14 amino acids. The CDR3: CASSWTGFTDTQYF. The DNA for the CDR3 is TGTGCCAGCAGTTGGACGGGGTTCACAGATACGCAGTATTTT.

This clonotype has a single count. The chain is built from TRBV6-5 and TRBJ2-4, with D uncertain. The DNA end favors TRBJ2-5, so the J call may be wrong. This CDR3 comprises 13 residues. Germline-derived CDR1 and CDR2 are MNHEY and SVGAGI. The CDR3 sequence: CASSYSVSGTQYF. As DNA, the CDR3 is TGTGCCAGCAGTTATTCCGTTTCGGGGACCCAGTACTTC.

CDR3 loop: CASSQRSGSSYEQYF. Written as DNA, the CDR3 is TGTGCCAGCAGCCAACGAAGCGGGTCCTCCTACGAGCAGTACTTC. The rearrangement links TRBV4-2 to TRBJ2-7, with D maybe TRBD2 (6 bases). Trimming removed 2 bases at V and 0 bases at J, with 11 bases between. This CDR3 is 15 amino acids long. Germline CDR1 reads LGHNA; CDR2 reads YNFKEQ.